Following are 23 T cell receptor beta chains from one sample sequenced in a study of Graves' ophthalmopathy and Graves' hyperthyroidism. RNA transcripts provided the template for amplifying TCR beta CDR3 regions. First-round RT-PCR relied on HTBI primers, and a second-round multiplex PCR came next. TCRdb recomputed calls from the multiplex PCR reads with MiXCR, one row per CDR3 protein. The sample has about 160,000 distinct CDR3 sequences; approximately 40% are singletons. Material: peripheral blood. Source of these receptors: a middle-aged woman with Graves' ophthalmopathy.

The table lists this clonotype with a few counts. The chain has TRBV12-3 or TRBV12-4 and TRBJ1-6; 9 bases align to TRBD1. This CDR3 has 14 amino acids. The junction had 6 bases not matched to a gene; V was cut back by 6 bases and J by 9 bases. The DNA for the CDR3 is TGTGCCAGCAGCCGGGGACAGGGAGTTTCACCCCTCCACTTT. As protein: CASSRGQGVSPLHF.

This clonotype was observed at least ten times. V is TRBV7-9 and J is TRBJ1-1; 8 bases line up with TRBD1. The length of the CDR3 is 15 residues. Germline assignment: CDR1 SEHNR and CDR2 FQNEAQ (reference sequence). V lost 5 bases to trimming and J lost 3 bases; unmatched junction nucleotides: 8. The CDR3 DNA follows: TGTGCCAGCAGCGCGAAGACAGGGGCGCACACTGAAGCTTTCTTT. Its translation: CASSAKTGAHTEAFF.

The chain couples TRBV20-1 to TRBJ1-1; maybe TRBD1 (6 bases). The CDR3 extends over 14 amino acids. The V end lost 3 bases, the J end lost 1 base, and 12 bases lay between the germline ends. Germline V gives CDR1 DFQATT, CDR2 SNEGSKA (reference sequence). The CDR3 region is CSASWGGGNTEAFF. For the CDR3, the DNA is TGCAGTGCTAGTTGGGGGGGCGGGAACACTGAAGCTTTCTTT.

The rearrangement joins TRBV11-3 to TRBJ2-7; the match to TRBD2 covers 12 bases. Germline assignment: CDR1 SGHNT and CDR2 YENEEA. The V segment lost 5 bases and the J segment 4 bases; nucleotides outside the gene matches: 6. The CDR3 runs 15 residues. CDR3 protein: CASSPRTSGDYEQYF. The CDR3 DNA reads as TGTGCCAGCAGCCCCCGGACTAGCGGGGATTACGAGCAGTACTTC.

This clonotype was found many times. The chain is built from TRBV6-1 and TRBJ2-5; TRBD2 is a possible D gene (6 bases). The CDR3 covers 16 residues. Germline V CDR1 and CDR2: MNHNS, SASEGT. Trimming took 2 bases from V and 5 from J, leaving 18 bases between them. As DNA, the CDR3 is TGTGCCAGCAGTGAACCGTTGCCAGGCGGAGGGGAGACCCAGTACTTC. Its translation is CASSEPLPGGGETQYF.

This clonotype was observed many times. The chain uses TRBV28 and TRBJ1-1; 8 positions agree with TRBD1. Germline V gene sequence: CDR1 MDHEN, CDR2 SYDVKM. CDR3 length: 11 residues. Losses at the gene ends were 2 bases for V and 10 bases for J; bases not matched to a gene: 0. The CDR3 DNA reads TGTGCCAGCAGTTTACAGGGGGCAGCTTTCTTT. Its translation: CASSLQGAAFF.

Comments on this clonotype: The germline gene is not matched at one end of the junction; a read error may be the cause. The CDR3 region is CASSSTRQGNTEAFF. CDR3 nucleotides: TGTGCCAGCAGCTCAACACGACAGGGTAACACTGAAGCCTTCTTT. The chain employs TRBV6-2 or TRBV6-3 and TRBJ1-1; 7 bases align to TRBD1. CDR3 length equals 15 residues. CDR1 and CDR2 from the germline V gene are MNHEY and SVGEGT.

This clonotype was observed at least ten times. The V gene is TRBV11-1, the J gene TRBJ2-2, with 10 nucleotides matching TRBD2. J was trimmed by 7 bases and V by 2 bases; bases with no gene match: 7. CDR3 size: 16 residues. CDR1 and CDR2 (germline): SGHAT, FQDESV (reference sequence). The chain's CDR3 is CASSLKRLAGVGELFF. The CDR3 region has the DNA TGTGCCAGCAGCTTAAAACGTCTAGCGGGAGTCGGGGAGCTGTTTTTT.

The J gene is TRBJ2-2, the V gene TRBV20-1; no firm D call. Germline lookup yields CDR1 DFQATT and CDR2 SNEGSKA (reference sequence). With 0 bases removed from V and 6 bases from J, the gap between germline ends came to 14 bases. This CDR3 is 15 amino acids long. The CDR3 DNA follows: TGCAGTGCTAGAGATATAAGAGACCACTCCGGGGAGCTGTTTTTT. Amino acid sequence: CSARDIRDHSGELFF.

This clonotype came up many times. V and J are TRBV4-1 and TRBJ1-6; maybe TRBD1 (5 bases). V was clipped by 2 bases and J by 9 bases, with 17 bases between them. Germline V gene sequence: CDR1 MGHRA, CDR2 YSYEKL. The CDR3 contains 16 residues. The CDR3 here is CASSQNTGTLVSPLHF. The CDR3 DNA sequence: TGCGCCAGCAGCCAAAATACCGGGACTCTGGTTTCACCCCTCCACTTT.

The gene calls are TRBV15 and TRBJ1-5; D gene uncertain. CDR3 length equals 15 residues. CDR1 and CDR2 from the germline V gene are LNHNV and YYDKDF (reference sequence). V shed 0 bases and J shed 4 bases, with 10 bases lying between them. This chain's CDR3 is CATSRDLGSNQPQHF. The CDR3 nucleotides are TGTGCCACCAGCAGAGATTTAGGGAGTAATCAGCCCCAGCATTTT. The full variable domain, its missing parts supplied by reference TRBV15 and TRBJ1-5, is DAMVIQNPRYQVTQFGKPVTLSCSQTLNHNVMYWYQQKSSQAPKLLFHYYDKDFNNEADTPDNFQSRRPNTSFCFLDIRSPGLGDTAMYLCATSRDLGSNQPQHFGDGTRLSIL.

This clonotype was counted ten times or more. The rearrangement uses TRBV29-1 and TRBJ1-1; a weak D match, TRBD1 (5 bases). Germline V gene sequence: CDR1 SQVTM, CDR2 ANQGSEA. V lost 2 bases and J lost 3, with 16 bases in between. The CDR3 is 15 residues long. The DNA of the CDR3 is TGCAGCGTTGAATTCGTTTCAGGGCTGCACACTGAAGCTTTCTTT. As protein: CSVEFVSGLHTEAFF.

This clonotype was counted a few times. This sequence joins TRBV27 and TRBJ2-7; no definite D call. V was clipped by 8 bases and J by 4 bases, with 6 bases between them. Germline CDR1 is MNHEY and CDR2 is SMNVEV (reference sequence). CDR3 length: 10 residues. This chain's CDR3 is CASGWYEQYF. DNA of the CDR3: TGTGCCAGCGGGTGGTACGAGCAGTACTTC.

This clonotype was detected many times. In nucleotides, the CDR3 is TGTGCCAGCAGTTTTGGAACTTGGACAGGGCAAGAGACCCAGTACTTC. This sequence encodes CASSFGTWTGQETQYF. This chain uses TRBV12-3 or TRBV12-4 with TRBJ2-5, with TRBD1 matching over 8 bases. V lost 3 bases, J lost 2 bases, and 8 bases stayed unmatched. The CDR3 has 16 amino acids.

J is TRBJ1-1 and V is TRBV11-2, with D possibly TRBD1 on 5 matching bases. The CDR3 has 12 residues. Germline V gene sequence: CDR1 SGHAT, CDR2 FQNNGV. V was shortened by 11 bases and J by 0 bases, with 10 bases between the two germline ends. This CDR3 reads CAWRGLNTEAFF. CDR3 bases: TGTGCCTGGCGGGGGTTGAACACTGAAGCTTTCTTT.

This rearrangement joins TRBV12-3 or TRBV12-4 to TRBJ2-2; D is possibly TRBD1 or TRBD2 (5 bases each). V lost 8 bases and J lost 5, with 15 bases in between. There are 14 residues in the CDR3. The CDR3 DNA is TGTGCCAGCGTAGAGGGGAGCGGAACCGGGGAGCTGTTTTTT. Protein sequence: CASVEGSGTGELFF.

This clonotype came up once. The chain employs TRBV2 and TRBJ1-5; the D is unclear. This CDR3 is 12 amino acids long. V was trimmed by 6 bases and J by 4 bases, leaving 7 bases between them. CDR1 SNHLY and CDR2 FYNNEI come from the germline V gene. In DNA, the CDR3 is TGTGCCAGCAGCCCTATAAATCAGCCCCAGCATTTT. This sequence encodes CASSPINQPQHF.

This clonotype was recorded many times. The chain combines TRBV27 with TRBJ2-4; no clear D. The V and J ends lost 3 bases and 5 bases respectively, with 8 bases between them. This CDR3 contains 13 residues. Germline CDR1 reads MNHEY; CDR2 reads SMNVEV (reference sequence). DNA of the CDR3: TGTGCCAGCAGTTTCCGACCAGAAAACATTCAGTACTTC. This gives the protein CASSFRPENIQYF.

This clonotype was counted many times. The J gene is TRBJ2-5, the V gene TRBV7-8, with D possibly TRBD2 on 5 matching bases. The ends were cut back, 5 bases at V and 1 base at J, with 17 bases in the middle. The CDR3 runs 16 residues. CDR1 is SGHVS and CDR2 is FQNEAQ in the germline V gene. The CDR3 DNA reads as TGTGCCAGCAGCCCCCGGTGGGGTAGCGCCCAAGAGACCCAGTACTTC. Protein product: CASSPRWGSAQETQYF.

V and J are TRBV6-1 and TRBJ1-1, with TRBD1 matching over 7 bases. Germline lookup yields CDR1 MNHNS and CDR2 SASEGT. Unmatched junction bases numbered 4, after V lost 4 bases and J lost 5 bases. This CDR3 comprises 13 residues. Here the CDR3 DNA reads TGTGCCAGCAGTGCAGCGACAGGGACTGAAGCTTTCTTT. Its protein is CASSAATGTEAFF.

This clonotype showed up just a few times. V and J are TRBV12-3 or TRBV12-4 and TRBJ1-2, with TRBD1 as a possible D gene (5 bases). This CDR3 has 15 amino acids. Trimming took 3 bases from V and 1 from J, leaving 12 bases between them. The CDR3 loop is CASSLVGDNNYGYTF. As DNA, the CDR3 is TGTGCCAGCAGTTTGGTGGGGGATAATAACTATGGCTACACCTTC.

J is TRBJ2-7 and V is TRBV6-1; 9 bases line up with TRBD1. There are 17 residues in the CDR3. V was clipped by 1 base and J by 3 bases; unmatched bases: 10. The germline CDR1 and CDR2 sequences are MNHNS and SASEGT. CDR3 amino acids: CASSEVLGWTGDYEQYF. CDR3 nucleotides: TGTGCCAGCAGTGAAGTACTCGGCTGGACAGGGGACTACGAGCAGTACTTC.

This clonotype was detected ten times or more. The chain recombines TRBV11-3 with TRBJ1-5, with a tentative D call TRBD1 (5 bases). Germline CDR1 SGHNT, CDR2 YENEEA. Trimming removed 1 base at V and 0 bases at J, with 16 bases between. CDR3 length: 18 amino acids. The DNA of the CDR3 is TGTGCCAGCAGCTTAGGGGCAGGGAAGATTAATAGCAATCAGCCCCAGCATTTT. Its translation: CASSLGAGKINSNQPQHF.